This TCR beta chain came from a study of control samples from healthy donors and cancer patients. This table comes from immunoSEQ multiplex PCR, and its TCRdb copy is limited to in-frame clones, with some not included. Of some 79,000 clones in the sample, roughly 87% were seen once. The germline CDR1 and CDR2 sequences are GTSNPN and SVGIG (reference sequence). Trimming pared 3 bases from V and 0 bases from J, leaving 10 bases between. The CDR3 spans 14 residues. V usage is TRBV30 and J usage is TRBJ2-3; D unresolved. The sample was blood. The sequence was obtained from a woman between 45 and 60 years old in good health. In nucleotides, the CDR3 is TGTGCCTGGAGCACGGTTGGTAGCACAGATACGCAGTATTTT. Its translation is CAWSTVGSTDTQYF.